The 21 T cell receptor beta chains reported below all come from one sample, sequenced in a study of siplizumab effects on memory and regulatory T cells. Profiling relied on immunoSEQ multiplex PCR, and the TCRdb table lists in-frame clones only, not all of them. Among 65,000 to 85,000 clones listed, roughly 93% were seen once. Material for sequencing was CD8+ T cells sorted from blood. The receptors shown here come from a human donor in good health.

This clone came up once. The chain joins TRBV5-4 to TRBJ2-3, with 7 positions matching TRBD2. Germline V gene sequence: CDR1 SGHNT, CDR2 YYREEE (reference sequence). Trimming at V came to 5 bases and at J to 0 bases, leaving 3 bases not matched to a gene. The CDR3 is 14 residues long. CDR3 sequence: CASSGTTSTDTQYF. In nucleotides, the CDR3 is TGTGCCAGCAGTGGGACTACTAGCACAGATACGCAGTATTTT.

The V and J genes are TRBV9 and TRBJ2-7; TRBD1 matches at 9 bases. V was clipped by 6 bases and J by 5 bases; unmatched bases: 9. Per germline, CDR1 SGDLS and CDR2 YYNGEE. CDR3 length: 14 amino acids. CDR3 loop: CASKSGTGSNEQYF. DNA of the CDR3: TGTGCCAGCAAGTCCGGGACAGGGTCCAACGAGCAGTACTTC.

The V and J genes are TRBV21-1 and TRBJ2-4; the D call of TRBD2 is as the table states it, not checked on the DNA. TRBV21-1 is classified as a pseudogene. The CDR3 runs to 17 residues. CDR3 nucleotides: TGTGCCAGCAGCAAAGCGCTTTATCGCGGAGACCCCGACATTCAGTACTTC. Protein: CASSKALYRGDPDIQYF.

The chain combines TRBV9 with TRBJ2-7, with a tentative D call TRBD2 (5 bases). The CDR3 is 12 residues long. Germline CDR1 is SGDLS and CDR2 is YYNGEE. Trimming took off 4 bases at V and 3 bases at J, with 8 bases between the two ends. CDR3 in DNA: TGTGCCAGCAGCTCCCGGGACTACGAGCAGTACTTC. It translates to CASSSRDYEQYF.

This chain uses TRBV19 with TRBJ2-1, with unresolved D. Germline assignment: CDR1 LNHDA and CDR2 SQIVND (reference sequence). The length of the CDR3 is 10 residues. The V end lost 5 bases, the J end lost 7 bases, and 3 bases lay between the germline ends. This CDR3 reads CASSSNEQFF. CDR3 DNA sequence: TGTGCCAGTAGTTCGAATGAGCAGTTCTTC.

The genes are TRBV19 and TRBJ1-1; D is ambiguous. V lost 5 bases to trimming and J lost 6 bases, with 10 bases between them. CDR1 is LNHDA and CDR2 is SQIVND in the germline V gene (reference sequence). The CDR3 covers 12 residues. Here the CDR3 DNA reads TGTGCCAGTAGTTTCCGGGGTGCTGAAGCTTTCTTT. Encoded protein: CASSFRGAEAFF.

The chain carries TRBV11-3 and TRBJ2-2; 9 nucleotides align to TRBD1. J gave up 4 bases and V 5 bases, and 8 bases lay outside the gene matches. The CDR3 loop spans 16 amino acids. From germline, CDR1 is SGHNT and CDR2 YENEEA. Written as DNA, the CDR3 is TGTGCCAGCAGCCTAAGACAGGGGGTGGGCACCGGGGAGCTGTTTTTT. It is translated as CASSLRQGVGTGELFF.

V usage is TRBV7-6 and J usage is TRBJ2-1; D unresolved. This CDR3 contains 17 residues. Germline CDR1 SGHVS, CDR2 FNYEAQ. Trimming stripped 1 base from V and 0 bases from J, with 13 bases between. The CDR3 region is CASSLEGSFSSYNEQFF. As DNA, the CDR3 is TGTGCCAGCAGCTTAGAGGGTAGTTTTAGCTCCTACAATGAGCAGTTCTTC. Full variable domain (remainder filled in from reference TRBV7-6 and TRBJ2-1): GAGVSQSPRYKVTKRGQDVALRCDPISGHVSLYWYRQALGQGPEFLTYFNYEAQQDKSGLPNDRFSAERPEGSISTLTIQRTEQRDSAMYRCASSLEGSFSSYNEQFFGPGTRLTVL.

The chain uses TRBV6-1 and TRBJ1-6; D may be TRBD1 (5 bases). CDR3 length: 15 residues. CDR1 is MNHNS, CDR2 SASEGT, per germline. Deletions cut 1 base from V and 7 bases from J, with 11 bases between. Here the CDR3 reads CASSEVAGPNSPLHF. The CDR3 DNA reads as TGTGCCAGCAGTGAAGTTGCAGGGCCCAATTCACCCCTCCACTTT.

The chain has TRBV4-3 and TRBJ1-3; possible D gene TRBD1, 5 bases. CDR1 and CDR2 from the germline V gene are LGHNA and YSLEER. V lost 0 bases and J lost 1, with 10 bases in between. CDR3 length: 16 amino acids. In DNA form, the CDR3 reads TGCGCCAGCAGCCAAGATCCGTCAGGGTCTGGAAACACCATATATTTT. Encoded protein: CASSQDPSGSGNTIYF.

The CDR3 nucleotides are TGTGCCAGCAGCGAGGGGGCGCGCCCCTACGAGCAGTACTTC. Translation gives CASSEGARPYEQYF. V is TRBV5-6 and J is TRBJ2-7; 7 positions agree with TRBD1. With 4 bases clipped from V and 2 bases from J, the junction kept 6 bases outside the gene matches. Germline CDR1 SGHDT, CDR2 YYEEEE. This CDR3 has 14 residues.

The chain carries TRBV27 and TRBJ2-1, with a tentative D call TRBD2 (7 bases). This CDR3 comprises 16 residues. Germline CDR1 is MNHEY and CDR2 is SMNVEV (reference sequence). V was clipped by 4 bases and J by 3 bases, with 16 bases between them. This CDR3 is CASSSLAGAIYNEQFF. CDR3 nucleotide sequence: TGTGCCAGCAGTTCTTTGGCGGGGGCGATCTACAATGAGCAGTTCTTC.

The rearrangement links TRBV6-5 to TRBJ2-2, with D possibly TRBD1 on 6 matching bases. From germline, CDR1 is MNHEY and CDR2 SVGAGI. The V and J ends lost 5 bases and 10 bases respectively, with 17 bases between them. The CDR3 consists of 14 residues. The CDR3: CASSLGTKGEELFF. The CDR3 DNA reads TGTGCCAGCAGTCTTGGGACAAAGGGGGAGGAGCTGTTTTTT.

J is TRBJ1-1 and V is TRBV4-1; maybe TRBD1 (6 bases). The CDR3 is made up of 14 amino acids. Germline CDR1 and CDR2: MGHRA and YSYEKL. Trimming left V 0 bases short and J 1 base short, with 6 bases between. In DNA, the CDR3 is TGCGCCAGCAGCCAAGAAGGGGGGAACACTGAAGCTTTCTTT. This codes for CASSQEGGNTEAFF.

The CDR3, as DNA: TGTGCCAGCAGCGTAGGGTTAACAACTGCGCAGTACTTC. This codes for CASSVGLTTAQYF. The chain uses TRBV9 and TRBJ2-7; D not certain. The V end was cut by 0 bases, the J end by 9 bases, with 13 bases between. This CDR3 has 13 residues. CDR1 and CDR2 from the germline V gene are SGDLS and YYNGEE.

V is TRBV7-9 and J is TRBJ1-1; 10 bases are a match to TRBD1. The ends lost 5 bases at V and 5 bases at J; junction bases unmatched: 5. The CDR3 has 14 amino acids. Germline loops: CDR1 SEHNR, CDR2 FQNEAQ (reference sequence). The CDR3 nucleotides are TGTGCCAGCAGCCCGGACAGGGGGGATACTGAAGCTTTCTTT. Translation: CASSPDRGDTEAFF.

The chain has TRBV18 and TRBJ2-3; TRBD2 matches 9 bases. The CDR3 runs 13 residues. V lost 5 bases, J lost 5 bases, and 2 bases stayed unmatched. The germline gives CDR1 KGHSH, CDR2 LQKENI. This chain's CDR3 is CASSSAGGDTQYF. DNA of the CDR3: TGTGCCAGCTCATCAGCGGGGGGAGATACGCAGTATTTT. The full variable domain, with the rest looked up from reference TRBV18 and TRBJ2-3, is NAGVMQNPRHLVRRRGQEARLRCSPMKGHSHVYWYRQLPEEGLKFMVYLQKENIIDESGMPKERFSAEFPKEGPSILRIQQVVRGDSAAYFCASSSAGGDTQYFGPGTRLTVL.

The rearrangement links TRBV27 to TRBJ1-4; 9 bases agree with TRBD1. The V gene's germline CDR1 is MNHEY and CDR2 SMNVEV (reference sequence). The V gene end was trimmed by 5 bases and the J gene end by 5 bases; junction bases not matched to a gene: 6. CDR3 length: 15 residues. Here the CDR3 reads CASSPTGTGNEKLFF. CDR3 coding DNA: TGTGCCAGCAGTCCGACCGGGACAGGGAATGAAAAACTGTTTTTT.

This sequence joins TRBV6-5 and TRBJ1-2; D remains ambiguous. CDR3 length equals 14 residues. V lost 0 bases and J 2 bases, leaving 7 bases between the germline ends. The germline gives CDR1 MNHEY, CDR2 SVGAGI. CDR3 in amino acids: CASSYSQENYGYTF. The CDR3 region has the DNA TGTGCCAGCAGTTACTCGCAGGAGAACTATGGCTACACCTTC.

CDR3 in amino acids: CASSIEPGSEQYF. Written as DNA, the CDR3 is TGTGCCAGTAGTATAGAGCCGGGTTCCGAGCAGTACTTC. The V and J genes are TRBV19 and TRBJ2-7; D not certain. Germline V CDR1 and CDR2: LNHDA, SQIVND (reference sequence). V was clipped by 0 bases and J by 6 bases, with 9 bases between them. The length of the CDR3 is 13 residues.

The chain has TRBV7-6 and TRBJ1-1; D not certain. The V end was cut by 3 bases, the J end by 5 bases, with 10 bases between. From germline, CDR1 is SGHVS and CDR2 FNYEAQ. The CDR3 covers 13 residues. CDR3 amino acids: CASSFSWGTEAFF. The CDR3 DNA reads TGTGCCAGCAGCTTTTCGTGGGGTACTGAAGCTTTCTTT.